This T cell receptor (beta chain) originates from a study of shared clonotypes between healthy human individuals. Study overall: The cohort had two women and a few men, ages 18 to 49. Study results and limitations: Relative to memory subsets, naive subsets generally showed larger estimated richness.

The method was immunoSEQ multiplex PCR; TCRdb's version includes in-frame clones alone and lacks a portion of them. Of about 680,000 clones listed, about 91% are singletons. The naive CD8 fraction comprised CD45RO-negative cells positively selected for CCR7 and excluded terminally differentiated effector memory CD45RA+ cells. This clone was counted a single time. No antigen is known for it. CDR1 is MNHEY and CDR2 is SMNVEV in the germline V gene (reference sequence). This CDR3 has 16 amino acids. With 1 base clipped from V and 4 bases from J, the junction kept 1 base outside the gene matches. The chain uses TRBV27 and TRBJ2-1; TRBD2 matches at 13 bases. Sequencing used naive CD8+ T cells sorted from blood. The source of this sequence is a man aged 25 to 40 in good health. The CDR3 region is CASSLWGLAGYNEQFF. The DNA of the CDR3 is TGTGCCAGCAGTTTATGGGGACTAGCGGGATACAATGAGCAGTTCTTC.